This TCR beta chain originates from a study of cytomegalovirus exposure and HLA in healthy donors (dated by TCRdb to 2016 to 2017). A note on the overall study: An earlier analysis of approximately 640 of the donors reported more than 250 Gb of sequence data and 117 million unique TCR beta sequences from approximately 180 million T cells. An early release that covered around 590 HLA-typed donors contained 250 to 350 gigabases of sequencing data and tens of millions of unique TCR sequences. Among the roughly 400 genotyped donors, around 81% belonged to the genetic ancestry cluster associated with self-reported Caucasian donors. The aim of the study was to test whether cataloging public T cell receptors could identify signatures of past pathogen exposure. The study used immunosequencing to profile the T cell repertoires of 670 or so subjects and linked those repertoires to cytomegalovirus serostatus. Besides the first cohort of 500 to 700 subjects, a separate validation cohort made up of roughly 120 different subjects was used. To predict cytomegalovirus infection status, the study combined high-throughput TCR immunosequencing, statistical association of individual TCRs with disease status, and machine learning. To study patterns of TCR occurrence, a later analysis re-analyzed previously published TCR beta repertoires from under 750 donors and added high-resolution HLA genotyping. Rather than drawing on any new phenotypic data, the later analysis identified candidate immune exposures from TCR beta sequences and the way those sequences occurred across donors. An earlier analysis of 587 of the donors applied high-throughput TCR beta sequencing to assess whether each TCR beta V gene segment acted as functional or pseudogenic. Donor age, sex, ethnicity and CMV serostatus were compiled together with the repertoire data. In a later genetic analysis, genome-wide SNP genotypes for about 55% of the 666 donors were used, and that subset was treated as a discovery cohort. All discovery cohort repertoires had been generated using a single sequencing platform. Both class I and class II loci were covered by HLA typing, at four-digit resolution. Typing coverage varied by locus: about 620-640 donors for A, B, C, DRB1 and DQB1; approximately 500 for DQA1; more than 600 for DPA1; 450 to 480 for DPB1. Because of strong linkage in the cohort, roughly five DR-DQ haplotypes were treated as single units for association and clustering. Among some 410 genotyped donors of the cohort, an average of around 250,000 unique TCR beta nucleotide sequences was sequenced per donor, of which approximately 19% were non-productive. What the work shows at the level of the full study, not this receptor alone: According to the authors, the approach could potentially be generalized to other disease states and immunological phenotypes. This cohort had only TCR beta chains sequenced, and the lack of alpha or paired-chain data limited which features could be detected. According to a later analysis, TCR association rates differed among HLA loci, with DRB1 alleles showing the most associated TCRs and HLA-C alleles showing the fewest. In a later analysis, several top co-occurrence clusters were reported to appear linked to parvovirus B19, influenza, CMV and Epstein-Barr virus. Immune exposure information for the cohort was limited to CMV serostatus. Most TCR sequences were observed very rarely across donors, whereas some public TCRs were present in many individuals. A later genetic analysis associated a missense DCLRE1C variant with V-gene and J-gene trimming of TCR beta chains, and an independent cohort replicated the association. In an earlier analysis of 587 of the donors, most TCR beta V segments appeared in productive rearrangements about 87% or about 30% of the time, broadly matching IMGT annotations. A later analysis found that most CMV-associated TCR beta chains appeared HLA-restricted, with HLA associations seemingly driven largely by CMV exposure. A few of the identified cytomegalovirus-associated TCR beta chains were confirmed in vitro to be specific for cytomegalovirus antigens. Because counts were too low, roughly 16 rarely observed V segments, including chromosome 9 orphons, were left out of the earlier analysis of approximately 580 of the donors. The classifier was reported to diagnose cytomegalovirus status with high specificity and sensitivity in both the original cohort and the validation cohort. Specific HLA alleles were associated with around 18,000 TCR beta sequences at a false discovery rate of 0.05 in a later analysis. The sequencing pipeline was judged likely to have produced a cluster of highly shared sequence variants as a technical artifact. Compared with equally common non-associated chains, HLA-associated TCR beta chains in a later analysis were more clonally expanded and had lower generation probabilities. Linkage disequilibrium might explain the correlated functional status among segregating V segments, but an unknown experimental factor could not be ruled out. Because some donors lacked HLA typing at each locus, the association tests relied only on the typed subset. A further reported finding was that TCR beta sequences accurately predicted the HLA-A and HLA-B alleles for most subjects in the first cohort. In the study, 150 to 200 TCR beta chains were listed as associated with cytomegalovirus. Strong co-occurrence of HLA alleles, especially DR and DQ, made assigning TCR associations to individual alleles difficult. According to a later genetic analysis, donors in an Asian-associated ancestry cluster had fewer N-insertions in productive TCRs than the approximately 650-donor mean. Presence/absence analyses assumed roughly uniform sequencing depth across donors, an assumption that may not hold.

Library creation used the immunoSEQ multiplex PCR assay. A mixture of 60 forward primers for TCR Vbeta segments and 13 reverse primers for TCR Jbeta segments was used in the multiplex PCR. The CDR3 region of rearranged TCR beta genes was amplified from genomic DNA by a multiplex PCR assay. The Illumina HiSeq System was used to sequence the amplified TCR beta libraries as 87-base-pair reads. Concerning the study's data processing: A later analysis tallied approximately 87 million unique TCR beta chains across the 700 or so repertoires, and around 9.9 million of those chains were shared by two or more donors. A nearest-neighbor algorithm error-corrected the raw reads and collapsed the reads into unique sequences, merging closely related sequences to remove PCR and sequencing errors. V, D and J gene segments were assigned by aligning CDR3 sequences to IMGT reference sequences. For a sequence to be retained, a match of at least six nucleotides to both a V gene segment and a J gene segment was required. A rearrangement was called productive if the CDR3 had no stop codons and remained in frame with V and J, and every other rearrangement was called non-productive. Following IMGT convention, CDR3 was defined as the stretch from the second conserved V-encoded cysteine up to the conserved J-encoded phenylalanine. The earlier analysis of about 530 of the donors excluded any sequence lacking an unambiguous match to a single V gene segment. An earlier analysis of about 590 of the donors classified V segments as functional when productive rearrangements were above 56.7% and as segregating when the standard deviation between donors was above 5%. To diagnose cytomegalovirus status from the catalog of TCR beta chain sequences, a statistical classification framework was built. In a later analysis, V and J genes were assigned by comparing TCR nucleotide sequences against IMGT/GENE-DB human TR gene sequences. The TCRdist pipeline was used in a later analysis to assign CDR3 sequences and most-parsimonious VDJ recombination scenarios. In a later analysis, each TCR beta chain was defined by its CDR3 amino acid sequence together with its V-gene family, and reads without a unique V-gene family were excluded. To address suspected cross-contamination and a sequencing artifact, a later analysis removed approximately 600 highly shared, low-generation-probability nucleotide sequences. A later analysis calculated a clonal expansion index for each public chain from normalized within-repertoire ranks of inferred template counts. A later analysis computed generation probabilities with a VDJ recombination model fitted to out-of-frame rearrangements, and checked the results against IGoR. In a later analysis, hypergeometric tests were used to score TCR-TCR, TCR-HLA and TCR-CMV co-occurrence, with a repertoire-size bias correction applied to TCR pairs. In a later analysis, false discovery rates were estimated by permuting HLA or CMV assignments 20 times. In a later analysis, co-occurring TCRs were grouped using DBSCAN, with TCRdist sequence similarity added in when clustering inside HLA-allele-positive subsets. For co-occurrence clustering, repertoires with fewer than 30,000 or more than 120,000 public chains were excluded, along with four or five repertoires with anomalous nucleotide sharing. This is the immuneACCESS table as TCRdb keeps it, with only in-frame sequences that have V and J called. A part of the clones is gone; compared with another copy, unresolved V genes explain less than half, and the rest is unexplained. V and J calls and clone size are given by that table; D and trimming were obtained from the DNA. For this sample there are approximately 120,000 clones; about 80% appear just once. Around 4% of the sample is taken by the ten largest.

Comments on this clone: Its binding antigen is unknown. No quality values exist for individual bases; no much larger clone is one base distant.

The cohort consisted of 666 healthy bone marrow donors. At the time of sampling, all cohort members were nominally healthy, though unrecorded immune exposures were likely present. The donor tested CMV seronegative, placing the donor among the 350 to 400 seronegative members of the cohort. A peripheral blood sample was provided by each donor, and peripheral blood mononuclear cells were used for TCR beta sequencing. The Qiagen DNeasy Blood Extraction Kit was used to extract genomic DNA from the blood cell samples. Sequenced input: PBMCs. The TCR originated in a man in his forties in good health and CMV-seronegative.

The CDR3: CASSFGPGQGHQPQHF. The bases are TGTGCCAGCAGCTTCGGACCGGGACAGGGACACCAGCCCCAGCATTTT. The chain is encoded by TRBV7-6 joined to TRBJ1-5; 9 bases in the middle match TRBD1. Per the germline V gene, SGHVS is the CDR1 and FNYEAQ is the CDR2. Including the terminal cysteine and phenylalanine, the CDR3 comprises 16 residues. Of all the DNA, just the CDR3 is kept, 48 bases in frame from base 1. Clipping removes 3 bases from V and 7 bases from J, with 10 as the unmatched junction base count.